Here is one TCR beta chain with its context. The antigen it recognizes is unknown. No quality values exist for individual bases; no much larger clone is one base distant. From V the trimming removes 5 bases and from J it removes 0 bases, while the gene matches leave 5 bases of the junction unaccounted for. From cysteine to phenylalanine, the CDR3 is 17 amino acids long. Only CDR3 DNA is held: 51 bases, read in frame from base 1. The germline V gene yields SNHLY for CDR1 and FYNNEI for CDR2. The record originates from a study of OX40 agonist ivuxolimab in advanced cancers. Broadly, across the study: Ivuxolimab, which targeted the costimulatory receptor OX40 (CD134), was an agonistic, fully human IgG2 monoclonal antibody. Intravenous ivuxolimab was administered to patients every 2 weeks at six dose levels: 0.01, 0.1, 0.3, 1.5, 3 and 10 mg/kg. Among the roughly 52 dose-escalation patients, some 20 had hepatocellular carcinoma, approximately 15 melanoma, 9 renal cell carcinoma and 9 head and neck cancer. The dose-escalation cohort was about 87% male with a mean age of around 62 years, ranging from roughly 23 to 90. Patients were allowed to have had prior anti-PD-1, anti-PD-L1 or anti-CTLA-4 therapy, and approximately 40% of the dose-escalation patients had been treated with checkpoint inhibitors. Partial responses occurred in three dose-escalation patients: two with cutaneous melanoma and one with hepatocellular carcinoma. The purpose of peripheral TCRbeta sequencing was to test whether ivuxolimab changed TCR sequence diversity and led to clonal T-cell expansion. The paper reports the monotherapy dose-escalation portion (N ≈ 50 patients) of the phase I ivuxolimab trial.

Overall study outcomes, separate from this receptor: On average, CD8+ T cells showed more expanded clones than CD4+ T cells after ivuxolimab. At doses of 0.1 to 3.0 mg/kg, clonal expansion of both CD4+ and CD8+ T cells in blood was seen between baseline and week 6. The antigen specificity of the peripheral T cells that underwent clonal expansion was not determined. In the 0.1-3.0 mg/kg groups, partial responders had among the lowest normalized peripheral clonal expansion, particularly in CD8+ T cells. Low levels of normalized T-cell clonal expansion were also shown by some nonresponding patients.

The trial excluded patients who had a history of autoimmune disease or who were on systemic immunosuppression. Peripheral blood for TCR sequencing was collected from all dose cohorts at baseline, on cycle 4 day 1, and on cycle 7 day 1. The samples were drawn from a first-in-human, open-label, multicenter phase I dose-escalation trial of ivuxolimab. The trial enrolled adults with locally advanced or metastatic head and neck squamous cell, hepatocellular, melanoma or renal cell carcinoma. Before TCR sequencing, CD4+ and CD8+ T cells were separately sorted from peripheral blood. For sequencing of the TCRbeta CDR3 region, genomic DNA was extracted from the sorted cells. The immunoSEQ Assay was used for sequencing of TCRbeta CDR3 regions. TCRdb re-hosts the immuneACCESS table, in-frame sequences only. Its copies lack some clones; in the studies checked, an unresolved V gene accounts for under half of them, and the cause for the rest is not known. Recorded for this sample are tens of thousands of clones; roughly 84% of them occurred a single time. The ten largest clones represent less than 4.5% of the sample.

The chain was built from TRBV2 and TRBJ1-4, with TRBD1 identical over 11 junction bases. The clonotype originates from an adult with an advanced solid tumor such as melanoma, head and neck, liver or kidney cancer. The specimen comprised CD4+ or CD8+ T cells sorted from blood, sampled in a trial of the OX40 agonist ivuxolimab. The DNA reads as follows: TGTGCCAGCAGTCGGGACAGGGGGAGGTCAACTAATGAAAAACTGTTTTTT. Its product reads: CASSRDRGRSTNEKLFF.